This is a list of T cell receptor beta chains from one sample in a study of T cells in narcolepsy. Sequencing used immunoSEQ multiplex PCR; TCRdb keeps in-frame clones, though not all of them. The profile covers some 32,000 clones, with around 82% appearing a single time and roughly 0.99% taken by the ten largest. Sequencing was performed on CD45RA- memory CD4+ T cells from PBMCs. The receptors originated from a human donor with narcolepsy. Both conserved end residues are part of each CDR3. A D gene is named only where the DNA matches it firmly. Size tells how often a clone was seen (once, few, many) or the class of an expanded clone, and some rows leave it out.

abundance	d_gene	v_gene	j_gene	CDR3aa	CDR3nt
.	TRBD1	TRBV11-3	TRBJ2-1	CASSKQGALNEQFF	TGTGCCAGCAGCAAACAGGGGGCTCTAAATGAGCAGTTCTTC
.	TRBD2	TRBV4-1	TRBJ2-1	CASSRATSESYNEQFF	TGCGCCAGCAGCCGAGCTACTAGCGAATCCTACAATGAGCAGTTCTTC
.	TRBD2	TRBV5-4	TRBJ2-3	CASSLGLAGGTDTQYF	TGTGCCAGCAGCTTGGGTCTAGCGGGGGGCACAGATACGCAGTATTTT
.	.	TRBV5-1	TRBJ2-5	CASSPPGTALRETQYF	TGCGCCAGCAGCCCGCCCGGGACTGCATTAAGGGAGACCCAGTACTTC
few	TRBD2	TRBV30	TRBJ2-1	CAFGTSGRVSYNEQFF	TGTGCCTTTGGGACTAGCGGGAGAGTTTCCTACAATGAGCAGTTCTTC
.	TRBD1	TRBV28	TRBJ1-2	CASRTIDRGIYGYTF	TGTGCCAGCAGAACCATTGACAGGGGTATATATGGCTACACCTTC
few	.	TRBV5-5	TRBJ1-1	CASSLSGLLGTEAFF	TGTGCCAGCAGCTTAAGTGGACTTCTGGGCACTGAAGCTTTCTTT
.	.	TRBV2	TRBJ1-2	CASMRTSNYGYTF	TGTGCCAGCATGAGGACGTCTAACTATGGCTACACCTTC
.	.	TRBV4-2	TRBJ1-1	CASSQFDGLQAFF	TGTGCCAGCAGCCAATTCGATGGGTTGCAAGCTTTCTTT
.	TRBD2	TRBV18	TRBJ2-7	CASSPGTSGYEQYF	TGTGCCAGCTCACCGGGGACTAGCGGGTACGAGCAGTACTTC
once	TRBD2	TRBV18	TRBJ2-2	CASSGLAGGSSTGELFF	TGTGCCAGCTCCGGACTAGCGGGGGGCTCGAGCACCGGGGAGCTGTTTTTT
.	.	TRBV11-2	TRBJ1-5	CASSVEGGSGNQPQHF	TGTGCCAGCAGCGTTGAGGGAGGTTCCGGCAATCAGCCCCAGCATTTT
few	.	TRBV28	TRBJ2-1	CASSSGGPWGGNEQFF	TGTGCCAGCAGTTCAGGGGGACCCTGGGGGGGCAATGAGCAGTTCTTC
.	.	TRBV30	TRBJ2-2	CAWSANSVGGELFF	TGTGCCTGGAGTGCGAACAGCGTCGGCGGGGAGCTGTTTTTT
few	.	TRBV5-6	TRBJ1-1	CASSYRGAGRAFF	TGTGCCAGCAGCTACCGGGGGGCCGGTCGAGCTTTCTTT
.	.	TRBV15	TRBJ1-4	CATSEGYIEKLFF	TGTGCCACCAGCGAAGGGTACATCGAAAAACTGTTTTTT
.	.	TRBV15	TRBJ2-5	CATSRDRWKDPTETQYF	TGTGCCACCAGCAGAGATCGTTGGAAAGACCCGACCGAGACCCAGTACTTC
.	.	TRBV11-3	TRBJ2-2	CASSLELGGELFF	TGTGCCAGCAGCTTAGAACTAGGCGGGGAGCTGTTTTTT
few	.	TRBV6-1	TRBJ2-7	CASSEGPEQDYEQYF	TGTGCCAGCAGTGAAGGCCCCGAGCAAGACTACGAGCAGTACTTC
.	.	TRBV9	TRBJ2-1	CASSVSTEIYNEQFF	TGTGCCAGCAGCGTGTCGACAGAGATCTACAATGAGCAGTTCTTC
.	.	TRBV5-1	TRBJ2-1	CASSLVGASYNEQFF	TGCGCCAGCAGCTTGGTCGGGGCCTCCTACAATGAGCAGTTCTTC
.	TRBD2	TRBV5-1	TRBJ2-7	CASSLQPSGSHEQYF	TGCGCCAGCAGCTTGCAGCCTAGCGGGAGTCACGAGCAGTACTTC
.	TRBD2	TRBV29-1	TRBJ2-7	CSAERGYEQYF	TGCAGCGCAGAGCGGGGCTACGAGCAGTACTTC
.	.	TRBV29-1	TRBJ2-6	CSVEAVSGANVLTF	TGCAGCGTGGAAGCGGTGTCTGGGGCCAACGTCCTGACTTTC
.	TRBD2	TRBV5-1	TRBJ2-7	CASSPSEGRATEQYF	TGCGCCAGCAGTCCTAGCGAGGGGAGGGCCACCGAGCAGTACTTC
.	.	TRBV7-9	TRBJ2-2	CASRPGTGELFF	TGTGCCAGCCGACCCGGGACCGGGGAGCTGTTTTTT
.	.	TRBV9	TRBJ2-5	CASSRRGAGVETQYF	TGTGCCAGCAGTCGCCGGGGGGCGGGAGTAGAGACCCAGTACTTC
.	TRBD1	TRBV7-9	TRBJ2-7	CASSQGQGFTYEQYF	TGTGCCAGCAGCCAAGGACAGGGATTCACCTACGAGCAGTACTTC
.	.	TRBV28	TRBJ1-1	CASSSWVGNTEAFF	TGTGCCAGCAGCTCATGGGTGGGGAACACTGAAGCTTTCTTT
.	TRBD2	TRBV7-2	TRBJ2-2	CASSLSGLANIGELFF	TGTGCCAGCAGCTTAAGTGGACTAGCAAACATCGGGGAGCTGTTTTTT
.	TRBD1	TRBV6-6	TRBJ1-5	CASSLRQGVKPQHF	TGTGCCAGCAGTCTCAGACAGGGAGTAAAGCCCCAGCATTTT
.	TRBD1	TRBV7-2	TRBJ1-5	CASSSTGVNQPQHF	TGTGCCAGCAGCTCTACAGGGGTCAATCAGCCCCAGCATTTT
.	TRBD1	TRBV28	TRBJ1-4	CASSIGTVSANEKLFF	TGTGCCAGCAGTATTGGGACAGTAAGCGCTAATGAAAAACTGTTTTTT
.	TRBD1	TRBV19	TRBJ2-3	CASSPDRRRGTQYF	TGTGCCAGTAGTCCGGACAGGCGACGCGGGACGCAGTATTTT
.	TRBD2	TRBV6-1	TRBJ2-2	CASTAGGWTGELFF	TGTGCCAGCACCGCGGGAGGATGGACCGGGGAGCTGTTTTTT
.	.	TRBV5-5	TRBJ2-7	CASSSGPTSSYEQYF	TGTGCCAGCAGCTCAGGACCCACGAGCTCCTACGAGCAGTACTTC
.	.	TRBV7-8	TRBJ1-1	CASSLAGIPLNTEAFF	TGTGCCAGCAGCTTAGCTGGAATTCCCTTGAACACTGAAGCTTTCTTT
.	TRBD2	TRBV14	TRBJ2-5	CASSQEGSGRVWETQYF	TGTGCCAGCAGCCAAGAAGGAAGCGGGAGGGTATGGGAGACCCAGTACTTC
.	TRBD1	TRBV5-4	TRBJ2-7	CASSRWTGLEQYF	TGTGCCAGCAGCCGATGGACAGGGCTCGAGCAGTACTTC
.	.	TRBV9	TRBJ2-7	CASSGDPPYGEQYF	TGTGCCAGCAGCGGGGACCCTCCGTACGGCGAGCAGTACTTC
once	.	TRBV7-2	TRBJ2-5	CASSLGKAATWETQYF	TGTGCCAGCAGCTTAGGCAAAGCGGCTACCTGGGAGACCCAGTACTTC